This TCR beta chain was sequenced in a study of blood T cell repertoires in COVID-19. The table came from immunoSEQ multiplex PCR; TCRdb's copy has only in-frame clones and leaves some out. The data show approximately 290,000 clones, 80% to 95% seen once. The germline CDR1 and CDR2 sequences are SQVTM and ANQGSEA. Germline trimming cut 6 bases from V and 0 bases from J; bases unmatched to any gene: 8. The CDR3 sequence is 14 residues long. What was sequenced was peripheral blood. This clonotype originated in a woman in her thirties with COVID-19, enrolled during active disease. V and J are TRBV29-1 and TRBJ2-7; 7 nucleotides agree with TRBD1. The CDR3 here is CSVGRQGSSYEQYF. In nucleotides, the CDR3 is TGCAGCGTCGGAAGACAGGGTTCCTCCTACGAGCAGTACTTC.